This T cell receptor beta chain comes out of a study of blood T cell repertoires in COVID-19. Study background: PBMCs, B-cell-depleted T cells, or T cells provided the cDNA or gDNA that made up the material.

In germline, CDR1 is SGHTS, CDR2 YDEGEE. This CDR3 is 19 amino acids long. V trimming: 2 bases; J trimming: 3 bases; junction bases outside the gene matches: 9. In the authors' methods: Amplification of reference gene primers was used by the study to estimate nucleated cell counts. Method: immunoSEQ multiplex PCR; TCRdb's copy keeps in-frame clones and lacks some. That table is the source of V, J and clone size, and D and trimming were worked out from the DNA. This table holds about 150,000 clones, around 85% found once. The receptor was isolated from a woman aged 70-85 years with acute or convalescent COVID-19. The chain links TRBV5-8 to TRBJ2-6; 12 bases fit TRBD1. Specimen: peripheral blood. The CDR3 DNA sequence: TGTGCCAGCAGCTTCAACCCCGGGACAGGGGGCTTTGGGGCCAACGTCCTGACTTTC. Its protein product is CASSFNPGTGGFGANVLTF. The entire variable domain, with the rest obtained from reference TRBV5-8 and TRBJ2-6, is as follows: EAGVTQSPTHLIKTRGQQATLRCSPISGHTSVYWYQQALGLGLQFLLWYDEGEERNRGNFPPRFSGRQFPNYSSELNVNALELEDSALYLCASSFNPGTGGFGANVLTFGAGSRLTVL.